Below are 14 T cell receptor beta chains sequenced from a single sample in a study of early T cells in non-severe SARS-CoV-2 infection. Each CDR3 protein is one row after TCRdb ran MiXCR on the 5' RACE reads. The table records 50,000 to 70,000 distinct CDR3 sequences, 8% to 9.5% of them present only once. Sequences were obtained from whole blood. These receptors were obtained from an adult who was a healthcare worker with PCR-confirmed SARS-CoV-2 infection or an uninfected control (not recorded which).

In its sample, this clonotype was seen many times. The CDR3 reads CASTPPGTENTGELFF. The CDR3, as DNA: TGTGCCAGCACCCCTCCAGGGACAGAGAACACCGGGGAGCTGTTTTTT. The chain is built from TRBV7-9 and TRBJ2-2; TRBD1 agrees at 7 bases. The CDR3 covers 16 residues. J was trimmed by 1 base and V by 7 bases; bases with no gene match: 9. In germline, CDR1 is SEHNR, CDR2 FQNEAQ (reference sequence).

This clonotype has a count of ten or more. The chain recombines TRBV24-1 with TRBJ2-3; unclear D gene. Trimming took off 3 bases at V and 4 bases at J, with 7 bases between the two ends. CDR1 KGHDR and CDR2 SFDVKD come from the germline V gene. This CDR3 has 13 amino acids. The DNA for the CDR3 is TGTGCCACCAGTGATCCGGTGGCAGATACGCAGTATTTT. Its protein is CATSDPVADTQYF.

CDR3 sequence reads: CASAPGTRNQETQYF. DNA for the CDR3: TGCGCCAGCGCCCCAGGGACGCGAAACCAAGAGACCCAGTACTTC. The V and J genes are TRBV5-1 and TRBJ2-5; D tentatively reads TRBD1 or TRBD2 (5 bases each). Trimming cost V 7 bases and J 0 bases, with 16 bases left between them. The germline V gene has CDR1 SGHRS and CDR2 YFSETQ. This CDR3 spans 15 amino acids.

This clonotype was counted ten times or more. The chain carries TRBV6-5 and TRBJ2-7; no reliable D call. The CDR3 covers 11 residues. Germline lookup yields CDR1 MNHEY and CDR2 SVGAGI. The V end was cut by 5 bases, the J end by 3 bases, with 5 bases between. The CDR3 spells CASSTLYEQYF. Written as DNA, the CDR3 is TGTGCCAGCAGTACGCTCTACGAGCAGTACTTC.

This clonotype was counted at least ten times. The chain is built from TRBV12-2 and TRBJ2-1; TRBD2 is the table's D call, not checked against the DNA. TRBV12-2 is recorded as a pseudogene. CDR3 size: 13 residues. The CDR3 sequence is CASSQREGGEQFF. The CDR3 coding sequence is TGTGCAAGCAGTCAGCGGGAGGGAGGTGAGCAGTTCTTC.

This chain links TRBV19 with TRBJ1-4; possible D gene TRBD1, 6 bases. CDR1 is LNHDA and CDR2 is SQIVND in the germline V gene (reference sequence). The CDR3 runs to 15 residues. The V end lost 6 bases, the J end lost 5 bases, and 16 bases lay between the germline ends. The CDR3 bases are TGTGCCAGTAGGAATAACGACAGGCAAAATGAAAAACTGTTTTTT. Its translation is CASRNNDRQNEKLFF.

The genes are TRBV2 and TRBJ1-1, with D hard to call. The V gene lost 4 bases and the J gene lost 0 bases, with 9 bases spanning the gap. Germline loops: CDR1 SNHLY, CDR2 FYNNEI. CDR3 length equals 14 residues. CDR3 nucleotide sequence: TGTGCCAGCAGTGCAGAGGGCTTGAACACTGAAGCTTTCTTT. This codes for CASSAEGLNTEAFF.

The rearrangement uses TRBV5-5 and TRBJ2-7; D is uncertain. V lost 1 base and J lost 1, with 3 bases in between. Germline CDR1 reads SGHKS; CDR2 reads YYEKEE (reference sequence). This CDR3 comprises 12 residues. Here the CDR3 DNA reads TGTGCCAGCAGCTTGAGTTCCTACGAGCAGTACTTC. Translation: CASSLSSYEQYF. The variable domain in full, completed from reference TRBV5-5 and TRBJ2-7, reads DAGVTQSPTHLIKTRGQQVTLRCSPISGHKSVSWYQQVLGQGPQFIFQYYEKEERGRGNFPDRFSARQFPNYSSELNVNALLLGDSALYLCASSLSSYEQYFGPGTRLTVT.

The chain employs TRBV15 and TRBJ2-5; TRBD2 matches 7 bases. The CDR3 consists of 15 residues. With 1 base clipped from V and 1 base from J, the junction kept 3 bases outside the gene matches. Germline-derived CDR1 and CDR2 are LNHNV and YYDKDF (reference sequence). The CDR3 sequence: CATSRGGSSQETQYF. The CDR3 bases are TGTGCCACCAGCAGAGGCGGGAGCTCCCAAGAGACCCAGTACTTC.

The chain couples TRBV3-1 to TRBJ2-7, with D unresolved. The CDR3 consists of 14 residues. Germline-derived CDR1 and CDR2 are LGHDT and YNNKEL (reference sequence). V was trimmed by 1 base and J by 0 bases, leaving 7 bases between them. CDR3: CASSQGLNSYEQYF. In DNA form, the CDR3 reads TGTGCCAGCAGCCAAGGATTAAACTCCTACGAGCAGTACTTC.

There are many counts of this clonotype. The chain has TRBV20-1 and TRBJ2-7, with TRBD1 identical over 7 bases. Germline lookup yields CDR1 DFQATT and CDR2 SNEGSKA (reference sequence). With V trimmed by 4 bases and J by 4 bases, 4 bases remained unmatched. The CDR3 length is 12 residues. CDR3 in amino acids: CSANHRGYEQYF. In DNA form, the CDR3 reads TGCAGTGCTAATCACAGGGGATACGAGCAGTACTTC.

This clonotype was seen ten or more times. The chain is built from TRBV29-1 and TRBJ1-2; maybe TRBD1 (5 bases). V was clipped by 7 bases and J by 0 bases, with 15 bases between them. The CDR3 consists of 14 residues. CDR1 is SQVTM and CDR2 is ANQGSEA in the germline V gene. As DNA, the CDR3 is TGCAGCGCCTACCGGGACCCACCTAACTATGGCTACACCTTC. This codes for CSAYRDPPNYGYTF.

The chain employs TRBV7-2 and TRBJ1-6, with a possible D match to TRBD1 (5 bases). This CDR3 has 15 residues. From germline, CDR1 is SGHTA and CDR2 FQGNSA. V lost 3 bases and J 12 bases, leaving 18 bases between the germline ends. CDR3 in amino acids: CASSFVKGRNQPLHF. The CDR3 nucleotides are TGTGCCAGCAGCTTTGTGAAGGGGCGCAATCAACCCCTCCACTTT.

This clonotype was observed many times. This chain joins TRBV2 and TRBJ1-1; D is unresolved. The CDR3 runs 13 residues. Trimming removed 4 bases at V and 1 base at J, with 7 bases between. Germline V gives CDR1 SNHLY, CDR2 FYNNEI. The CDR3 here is CASSVYRNTEAFF. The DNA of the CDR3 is TGTGCCAGCAGTGTCTACAGGAACACTGAAGCTTTCTTT.